The present T cell receptor (beta chain) was sequenced within a study of cytomegalovirus exposure and HLA in healthy donors. This PCR relied on a set of 60 Vbeta primers and 13 Jbeta primers. Only in-frame clones appear in the TCRdb table, and some are missing; sequencing was by immunoSEQ multiplex PCR. The sample lists approximately 90,000 clones, about 77% occurring once. The CDR3 sequence is 13 residues long. Germline V gene data show CDR1 as SEHNR and CDR2 as FQNEAQ (reference sequence). Trimming stripped 1 base from V and 9 bases from J, with 10 bases between. The J gene is TRBJ2-1, the V gene TRBV7-9, with no clear D. The clonotype comes from a middle-aged man in good health and CMV-seronegative. Sample: PBMCs. CDR3 protein: CASSLGVTGEQFF. The CDR3 nucleotides are TGTGCCAGCAGCTTAGGGGTCACGGGTGAGCAGTTCTTC.